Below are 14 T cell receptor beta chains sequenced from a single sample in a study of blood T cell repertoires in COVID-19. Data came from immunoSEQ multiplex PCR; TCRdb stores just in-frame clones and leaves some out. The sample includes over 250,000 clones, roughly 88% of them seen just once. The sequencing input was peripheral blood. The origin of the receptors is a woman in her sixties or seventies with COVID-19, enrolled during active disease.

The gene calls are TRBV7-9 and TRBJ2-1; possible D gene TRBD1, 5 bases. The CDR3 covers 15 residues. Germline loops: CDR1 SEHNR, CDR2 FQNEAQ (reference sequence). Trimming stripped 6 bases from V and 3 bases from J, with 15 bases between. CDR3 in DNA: TGTGCCAGCAGTCAAGGGTCAGGGTACTACAATGAGCAGTTCTTC. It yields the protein CASSQGSGYYNEQFF.

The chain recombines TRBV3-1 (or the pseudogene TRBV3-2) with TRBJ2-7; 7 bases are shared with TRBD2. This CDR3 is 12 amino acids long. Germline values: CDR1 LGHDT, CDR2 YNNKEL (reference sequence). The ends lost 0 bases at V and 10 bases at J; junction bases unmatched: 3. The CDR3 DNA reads TGTGCCAGCAGCCAAGATGAGCGGGATCAGTACTTC. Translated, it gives CASSQDERDQYF.

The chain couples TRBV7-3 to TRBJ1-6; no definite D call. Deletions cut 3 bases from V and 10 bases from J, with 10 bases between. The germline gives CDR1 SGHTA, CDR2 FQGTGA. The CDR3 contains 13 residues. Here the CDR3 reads CASSFDEKSPLHF. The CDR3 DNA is TGTGCCAGCAGCTTCGATGAGAAATCACCCCTCCACTTT.

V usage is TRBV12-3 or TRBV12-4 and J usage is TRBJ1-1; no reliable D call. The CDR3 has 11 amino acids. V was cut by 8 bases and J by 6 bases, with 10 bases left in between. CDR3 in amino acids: CASASVSEAFF. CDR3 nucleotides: TGTGCCAGCGCCTCGGTCTCTGAAGCTTTCTTT.

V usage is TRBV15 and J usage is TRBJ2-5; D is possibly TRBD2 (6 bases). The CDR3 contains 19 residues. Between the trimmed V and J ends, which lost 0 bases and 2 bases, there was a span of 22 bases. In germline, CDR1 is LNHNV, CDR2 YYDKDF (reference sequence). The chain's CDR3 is CATSREFILGGARQETQYF. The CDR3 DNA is TGTGCCACCAGCAGAGAATTCATACTGGGGGGAGCCCGACAAGAGACCCAGTACTTC.

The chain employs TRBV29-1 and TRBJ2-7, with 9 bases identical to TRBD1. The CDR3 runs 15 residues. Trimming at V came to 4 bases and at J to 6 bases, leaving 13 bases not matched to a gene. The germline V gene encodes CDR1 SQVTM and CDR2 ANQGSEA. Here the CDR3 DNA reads TGCAGCGTTGGGTTTCCGGGACAGGGTTTTGGCGAGCAGTACTTC. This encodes CSVGFPGQGFGEQYF.

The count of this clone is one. The DNA of the CDR3 is TGTGCCAGCAGTGAAACTCTTAGTGCGGGAGCCTATAGCAATCAGCCCCAGCATTTT. This codes for CASSETLSAGAYSNQPQHF. The genes are TRBV6-1 and TRBJ1-5, with unresolved D. The CDR3 loop spans 19 amino acids. The germline V gene encodes CDR1 MNHNS and CDR2 SASEGT. V was clipped by 2 bases and J by 0 bases, with 20 bases between them.

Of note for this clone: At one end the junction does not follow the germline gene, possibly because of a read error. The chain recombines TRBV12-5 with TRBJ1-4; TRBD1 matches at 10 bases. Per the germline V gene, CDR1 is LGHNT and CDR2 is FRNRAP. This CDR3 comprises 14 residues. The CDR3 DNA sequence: TGTGCTCACCCAACCGGGACAGGGGTTCGTTGGGAAGGGTTT. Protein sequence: CAHPTGTGVRWEGF.

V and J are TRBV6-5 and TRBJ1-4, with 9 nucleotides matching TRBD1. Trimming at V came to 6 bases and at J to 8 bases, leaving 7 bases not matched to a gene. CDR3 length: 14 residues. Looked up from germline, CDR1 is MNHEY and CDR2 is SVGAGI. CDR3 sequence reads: CASRKTGGTEKLFF. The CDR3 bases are TGTGCCAGCAGGAAGACAGGGGGTACGGAAAAACTGTTTTTT.

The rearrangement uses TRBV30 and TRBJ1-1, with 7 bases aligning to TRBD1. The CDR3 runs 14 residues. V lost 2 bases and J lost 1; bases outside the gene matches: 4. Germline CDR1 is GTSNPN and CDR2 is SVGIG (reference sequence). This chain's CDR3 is CAWSQTGANTEAFF. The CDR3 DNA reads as TGTGCCTGGAGTCAAACAGGGGCGAACACTGAAGCTTTCTTT.

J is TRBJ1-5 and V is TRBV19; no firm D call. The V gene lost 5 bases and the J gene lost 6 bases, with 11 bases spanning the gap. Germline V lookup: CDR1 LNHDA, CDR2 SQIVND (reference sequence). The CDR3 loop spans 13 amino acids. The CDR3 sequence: CASSLQPSQPQHF. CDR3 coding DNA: TGTGCCAGTAGTCTGCAGCCTAGTCAGCCCCAGCATTTT.

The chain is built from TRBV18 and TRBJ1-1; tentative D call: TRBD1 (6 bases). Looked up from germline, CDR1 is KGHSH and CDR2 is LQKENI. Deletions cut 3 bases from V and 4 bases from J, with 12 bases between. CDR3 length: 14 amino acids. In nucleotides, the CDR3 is TGTGCCAGCTCACCCGAGGGGGGGGGCACTGAAGCTTTCTTT. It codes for CASSPEGGGTEAFF.

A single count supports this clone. The CDR3 spells CASRTSGATDTQYF. The CDR3 DNA reads as TGTGCCAGCAGGACTAGCGGGGCTACAGATACGCAGTATTTT. This chain uses TRBV28 with TRBJ2-3; 11 nucleotides match TRBD2. CDR1 is MDHEN and CDR2 is SYDVKM in the germline V gene. There are 14 residues in the CDR3. The ends lost 6 bases at V and 3 bases at J; junction bases unmatched: 2.

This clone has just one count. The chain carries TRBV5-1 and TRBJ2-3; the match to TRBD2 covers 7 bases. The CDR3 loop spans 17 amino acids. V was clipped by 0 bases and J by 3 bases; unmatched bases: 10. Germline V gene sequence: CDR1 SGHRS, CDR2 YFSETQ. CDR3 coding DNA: TGCGCCAGCAGCTTGGGTTCGGGGGGAGGATCGACAGATACGCAGTATTTT. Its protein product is CASSLGSGGGSTDTQYF.